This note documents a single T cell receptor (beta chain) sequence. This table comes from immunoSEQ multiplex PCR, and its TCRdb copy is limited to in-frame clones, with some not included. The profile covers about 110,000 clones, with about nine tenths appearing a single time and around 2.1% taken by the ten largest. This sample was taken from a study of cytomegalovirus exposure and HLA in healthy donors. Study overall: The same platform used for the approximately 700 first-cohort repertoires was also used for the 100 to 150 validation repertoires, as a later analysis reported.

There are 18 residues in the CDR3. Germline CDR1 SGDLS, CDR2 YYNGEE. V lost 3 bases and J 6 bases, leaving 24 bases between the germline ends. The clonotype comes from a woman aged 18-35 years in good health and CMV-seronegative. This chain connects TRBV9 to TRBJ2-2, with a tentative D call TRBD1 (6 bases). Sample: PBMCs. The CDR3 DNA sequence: TGTGCCAGCAGCGACCGGCAGGGATCGTCAGGGGTTGCCGGGGAGCTGTTTTTT. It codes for CASSDRQGSSGVAGELFF.